Sequencing of this T cell receptor beta chain was carried out in a study of blood T cell repertoires in COVID-19. In the study overall: The study drew acute and convalescent COVID-19 samples from the United States, Italy and Spain.

This CDR3 has 14 amino acids. V lost 4 bases, J lost 0 bases, and 7 bases lay in between. CDR1 is SNHLY and CDR2 is FYNNEI in the germline V gene. Repertoires were generated with immunoSEQ multiplex PCR, while TCRdb's copy carries only in-frame clones and drops some. The table shows about 130,000 clones, with 75% to 85% occurring only once. The V gene is TRBV2, the J gene TRBJ2-4; TRBD1 might be the D (5 bases). Specimen: peripheral blood. The TCR was taken from a woman aged 45-59 years with acute or convalescent COVID-19. The CDR3 DNA is TGTGCCAGCAGTGTAACAGGAGCCAAAAACATTCAGTACTTC. The encoded protein is CASSVTGAKNIQYF.